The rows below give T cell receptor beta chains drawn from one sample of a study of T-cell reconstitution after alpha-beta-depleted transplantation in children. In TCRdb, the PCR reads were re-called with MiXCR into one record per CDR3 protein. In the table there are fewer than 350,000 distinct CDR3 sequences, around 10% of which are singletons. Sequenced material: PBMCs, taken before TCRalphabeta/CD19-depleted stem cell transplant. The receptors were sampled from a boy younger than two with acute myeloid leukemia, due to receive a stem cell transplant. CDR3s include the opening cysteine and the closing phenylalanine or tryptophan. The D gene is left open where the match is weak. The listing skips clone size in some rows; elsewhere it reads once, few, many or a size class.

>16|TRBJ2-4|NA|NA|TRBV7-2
TGTGCCAGCAGCTTAGGACAACTGATGGGCAAAAACATTCAGTACTTC
CASSLGQLMGKNIQYF
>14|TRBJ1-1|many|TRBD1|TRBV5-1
TGCGCCAGCAGCTTGGCCGGGAGGGACAGTGAAGCTTTCTTT
CASSLAGRDSEAFF
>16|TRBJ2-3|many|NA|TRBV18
TGTGCCAGCTCACCACTTTGGGGGGCGCGGACAGATACGCAGTATTTT
CASSPLWGARTDTQYF
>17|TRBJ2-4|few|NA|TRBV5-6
TGTGCCAGCAGTCCAATAGGACGGGGACTAGCCAAAAACATTCAGTACTTC
CASSPIGRGLAKNIQYF
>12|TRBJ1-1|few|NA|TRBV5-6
TGTGCCAGCAGCTTGCAAGGGCCTGAAGCTTTCTTT
CASSLQGPEAFF
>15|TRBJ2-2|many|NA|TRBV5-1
TGCGCCAGCAGCTTGGCCGGTACAAGCACCGGGGAGCTGTTTTTT
CASSLAGTSTGELFF
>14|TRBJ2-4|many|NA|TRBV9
TGTGCCAGCAGCTCACAGGGACCCAAAAACATTCAGTACTTC
CASSSQGPKNIQYF
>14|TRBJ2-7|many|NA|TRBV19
TGTGCCAGTAGTATAGATTCTGATACCTACGAGCAGTACTTC
CASSIDSDTYEQYF
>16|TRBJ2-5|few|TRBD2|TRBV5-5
TGTGCCAGCAGCTTGGCAGCGCGGGGGTACCAAGAGACCCAGTACTTC
CASSLAARGYQETQYF
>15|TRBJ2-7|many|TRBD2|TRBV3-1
TGTGCCAGCAGCTCACTTCCGGGCGGGGGTCACGAGCAGTACTTC
CASSSLPGGGHEQYF
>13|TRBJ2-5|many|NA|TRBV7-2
TGTGCCAGCAGCTTCATACAAGGGGAGACCCAGTACTTC
CASSFIQGETQYF
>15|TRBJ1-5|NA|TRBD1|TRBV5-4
TGTGCCAGCAGCGCCGACAGGGGGCTCGGACAGCCCCAGCATTTT
CASSADRGLGQPQHF
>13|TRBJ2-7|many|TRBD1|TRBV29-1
TGCAGCGCGTCGGGACAGGGAACCTACGAGCAGTACTTC
CSASGQGTYEQYF
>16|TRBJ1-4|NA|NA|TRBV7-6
TGTGCCAGCAGCTTAGGAAGCGACACTTTAAAGGGAAAACTGTTTTTT
CASSLGSDTLKGKLFF
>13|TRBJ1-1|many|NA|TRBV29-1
TGCAGCGTTGAACCAGGGATGAACACTGAAGCTTTCTTT
CSVEPGMNTEAFF
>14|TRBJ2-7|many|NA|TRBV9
TGTGCCAGCAGCGCCCCGGGACCGAGCTACGAGCAGTACTTC
CASSAPGPSYEQYF
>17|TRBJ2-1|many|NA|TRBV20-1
TGCAGTGCAACGACAGGGGGAGGAGCGGGAGTGGACAATGAGCAGTTCTTC
CSATTGGGAGVDNEQFF
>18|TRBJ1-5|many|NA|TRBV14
TGTGCCAGCAGCCAAGATCCGCCTGGGGGGTATAGCAATCAGCCCCAGCATTTT
CASSQDPPGGYSNQPQHF
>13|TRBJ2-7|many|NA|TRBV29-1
TGCAGCGTTGCCCCCGAGTGGGGCTACGAGCAGTACTTC
CSVAPEWGYEQYF
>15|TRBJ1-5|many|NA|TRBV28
TGTGCCAGCAGTTTAGGTCCCTTTAGCAATCAGCCCCAGCATTTT
CASSLGPFSNQPQHF
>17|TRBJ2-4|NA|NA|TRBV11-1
TGTACCAGCAGCAGTTCCAATGCGGAACGAGCCAAAAACATTCAGTACTTC
CTSSSSNAERAKNIQYF
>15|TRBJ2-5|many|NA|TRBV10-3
TGTGCCATCAGTGAGGGGAGCGGTGGAGGAGAGACCCAGTACTTC
CAISEGSGGGETQYF
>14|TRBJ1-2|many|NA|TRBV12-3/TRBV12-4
TGTGCCAGCACCTGGACGGGGCTTAACTATGGCTACACCTTC
CASTWTGLNYGYTF
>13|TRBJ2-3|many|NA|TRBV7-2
TGTGCCAGCAGTTTAGCCTTTACAGATACGCAGTATTTT
CASSLAFTDTQYF
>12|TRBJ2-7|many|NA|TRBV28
TGTGCCAGCAGCCCCCAGGGATTCGAGCAGTACTTC
CASSPQGFEQYF
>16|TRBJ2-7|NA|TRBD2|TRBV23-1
TGCGCCAGCAGTCAGCCGCGACTAGCGGGGGGGGACGAGCAGTACTTC
CASSQPRLAGGDEQYF